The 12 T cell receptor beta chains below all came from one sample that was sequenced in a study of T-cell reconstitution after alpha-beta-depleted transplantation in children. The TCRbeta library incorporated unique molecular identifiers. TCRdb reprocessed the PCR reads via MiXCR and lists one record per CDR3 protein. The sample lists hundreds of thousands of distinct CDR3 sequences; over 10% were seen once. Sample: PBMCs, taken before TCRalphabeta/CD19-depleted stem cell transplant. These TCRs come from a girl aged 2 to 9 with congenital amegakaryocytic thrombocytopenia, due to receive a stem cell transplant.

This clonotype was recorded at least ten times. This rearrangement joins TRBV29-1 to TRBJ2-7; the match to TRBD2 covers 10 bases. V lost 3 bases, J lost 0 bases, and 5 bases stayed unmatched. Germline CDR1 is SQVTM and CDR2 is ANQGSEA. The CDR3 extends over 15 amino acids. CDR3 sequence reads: CSVDYSSGSSYEQYF. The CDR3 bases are TGCAGCGTTGATTATTCTAGCGGGAGCTCCTACGAGCAGTACTTC.

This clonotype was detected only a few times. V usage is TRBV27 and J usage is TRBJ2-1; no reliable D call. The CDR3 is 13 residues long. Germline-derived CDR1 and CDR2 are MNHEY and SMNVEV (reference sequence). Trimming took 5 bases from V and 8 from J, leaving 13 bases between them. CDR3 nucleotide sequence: TGTGCCAGCAGTCCGCATCCTTTAGATGAGCAGTTCTTC. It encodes CASSPHPLDEQFF.

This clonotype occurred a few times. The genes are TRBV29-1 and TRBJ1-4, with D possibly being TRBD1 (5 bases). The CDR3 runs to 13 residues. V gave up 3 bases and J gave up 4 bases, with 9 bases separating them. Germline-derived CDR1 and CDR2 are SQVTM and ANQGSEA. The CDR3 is CSVERGSNEKLFF. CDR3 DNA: TGCAGCGTTGAGAGGGGCAGTAATGAAAAACTGTTTTTT.

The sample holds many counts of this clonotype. CDR3 residues: CSAPRLAGAQETQYF. As DNA, the CDR3 is TGCAGTGCTCCCCGACTAGCGGGAGCTCAAGAGACCCAGTACTTC. The chain combines TRBV20-1 with TRBJ2-5, with 12 bases that match TRBD2. Germline CDR1 and CDR2: DFQATT and SNEGSKA (reference sequence). V dropped 5 bases and J dropped 2; count of bases not matched to a gene: 6. The CDR3 consists of 15 residues.

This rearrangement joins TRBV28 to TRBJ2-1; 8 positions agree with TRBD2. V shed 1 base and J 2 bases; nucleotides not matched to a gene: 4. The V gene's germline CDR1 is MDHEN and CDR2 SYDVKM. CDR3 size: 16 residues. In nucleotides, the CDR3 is TGTGCCAGCAGTTTATCTGTAGCGGGACCCTACAATGAGCAGTTCTTC. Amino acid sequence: CASSLSVAGPYNEQFF.

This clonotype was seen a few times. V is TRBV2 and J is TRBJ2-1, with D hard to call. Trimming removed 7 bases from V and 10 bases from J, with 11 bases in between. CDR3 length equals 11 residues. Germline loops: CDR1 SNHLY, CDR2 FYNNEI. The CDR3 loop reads CASNTLREQFF. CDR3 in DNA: TGTGCCAGCAATACTTTGCGGGAGCAGTTCTTC. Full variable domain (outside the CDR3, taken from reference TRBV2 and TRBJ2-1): EPEVTQTPSHQVTQMGQEVILRCVPISNHLYFYWYRQILGQKVEFLVSFYNNEISEKSEIFDDQFSVERPDGSNFTLKIRSTKLEDSAMYFCASNTLREQFFGPGTRLTVL.

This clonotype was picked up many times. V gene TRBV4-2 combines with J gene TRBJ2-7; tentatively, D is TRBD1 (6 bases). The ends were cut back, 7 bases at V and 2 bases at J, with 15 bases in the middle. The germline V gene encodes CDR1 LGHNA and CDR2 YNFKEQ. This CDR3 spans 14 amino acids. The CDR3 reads CASIPGHPAYEQYF. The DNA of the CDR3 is TGTGCCAGCATCCCGGGACACCCAGCCTACGAGCAGTACTTC.

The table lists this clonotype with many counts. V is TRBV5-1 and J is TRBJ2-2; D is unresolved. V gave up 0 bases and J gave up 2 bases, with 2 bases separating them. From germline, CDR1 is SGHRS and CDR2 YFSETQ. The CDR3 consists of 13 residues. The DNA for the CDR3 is TGCGCCAGCAGCTTGGACAACACCGGGGAGCTGTTTTTT. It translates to CASSLDNTGELFF.

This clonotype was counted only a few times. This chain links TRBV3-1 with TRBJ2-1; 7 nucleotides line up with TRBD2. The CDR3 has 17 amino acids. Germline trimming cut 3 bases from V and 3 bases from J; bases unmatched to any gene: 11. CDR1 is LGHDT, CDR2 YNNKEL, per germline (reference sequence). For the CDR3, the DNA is TGTGCCAGCAGCCACGGTGTAGGGACTAAGAACTACAATGAGCAGTTCTTC. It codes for CASSHGVGTKNYNEQFF.

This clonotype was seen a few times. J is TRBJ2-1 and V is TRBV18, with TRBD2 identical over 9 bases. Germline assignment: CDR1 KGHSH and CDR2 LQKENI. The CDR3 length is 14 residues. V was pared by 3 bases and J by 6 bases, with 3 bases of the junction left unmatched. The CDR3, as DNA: TGTGCCAGCTCACCCGCTAGCGGGGCCAATGAGCAGTTCTTC. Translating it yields CASSPASGANEQFF.

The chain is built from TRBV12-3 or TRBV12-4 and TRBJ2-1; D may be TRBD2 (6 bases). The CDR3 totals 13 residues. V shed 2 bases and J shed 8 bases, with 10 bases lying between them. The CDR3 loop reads CASSLLRGDEQFF. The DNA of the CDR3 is TGTGCCAGCAGTTTATTACGCGGGGATGAGCAGTTCTTC.

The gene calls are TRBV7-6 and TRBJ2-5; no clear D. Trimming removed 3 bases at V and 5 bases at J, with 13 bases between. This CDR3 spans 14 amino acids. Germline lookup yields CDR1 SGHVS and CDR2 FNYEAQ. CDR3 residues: CASSLAIAAETQYF. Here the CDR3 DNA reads TGTGCCAGCAGCTTGGCAATAGCTGCGGAGACCCAGTACTTC.